This is a list of T cell receptor beta chains from one sample in a study of cytomegalovirus exposure and HLA in healthy donors. Some clones are missing from TCRdb's copy, which holds only in-frame ones; the method was immunoSEQ multiplex PCR. Of approximately 120,000 clones in the sample, more than 95% are singletons; the top ten hold less than 2%. Sequencing was done on a sample of PBMCs. These receptors originate from a man younger than 35 in good health and CMV-seronegative. Each CDR3 is given without its conserved first and last residue.

v_call cdr3_aa
TRBV11-2 ASSRNFGTANPMNTEAF
TRBV7-9 ASSPPLAAASYNEQF
TRBV14 ASSLERLGLAALGWTGELF
TRBV28 ASRFGVSQY
TRBV29-1 SVASSLGGAYNEQF
TRBV13 ASSLGRGLAGGTDTQY
TRBV28 ASSRGPRNQPQH
TRBV19 ASSIAPGGYTGELF
TRBV28 ASSNRVDNQPQH
TRBV7-3 ASGGNRGHGNTIY
TRBV30 AWSGSGTGLGNEQF
TRBV29-1 SVVPADRGIGYT
TRBV6-5 ASSRTGYNEQF
TRBV11-3 ASSQVQDSEAF
TRBV11-1 ASSLGAGGYQETQY
TRBV27 ASSVGGYQETQY
TRBV28 ASRILAGWGDNEQF
TRBV30 AWTGFGLTEAF
TRBV28 ASNGTPNQPQH
TRBV7-3 ASSSHSNEQF
TRBV18 ASSPSATGDGYT
TRBV2 ASSEATSGTYNEQF
TRBV27 ASSPRWQGNTEAF
TRBV27 ASRSWQDSNQPQH
TRBV21-1 ASSPKRRSGRSEQY
TRBV27 ASSLQGHMNEQY
TRBV11-2 ASSLERENEQF
TRBV28 ASSRDSNQPQH
TRBV5-4 ASSFGSGIPYEQY
TRBV7-9 ASSSLAGLGTDTQY
TRBV10-3 AISRQDYGYT
TRBV9 ASSYGTEGYT
TRBV15 ATSRALPGTGGGQNIQY
TRBV7-6 ASSAMTGSQKDIQY
TRBV5-4 ASSWTGGEETQY
TRBV5-6 ASSLGRSREQY
TRBV7-8 ASSLRTDDSNQPQH
TRBV5-1 ASCSTAGTNTEAF
TRBV28 ASSQGLGQETQY
TRBV30 AWSTGGDGYT
TRBV28 ASSLITPRGGYT
TRBV11-3 ASSPTRRLSSNEQF